Each of the 22 T cell receptor beta chains below was sequenced from the same sample in a study of PD-L1 blockade in urothelial cancer. This table comes from immunoSEQ multiplex PCR, and its TCRdb copy is limited to in-frame clones, with some not included. The sample carries 48,000 or so clones, 80% to 90% recorded once. Time point of the sample: peripheral blood 6 weeks after treatment start. Specimen: PBMCs, collected around atezolizumab (anti-PD-L1) treatment. The receptor source for this set is a man aged 70-80 years with urothelial cancer.

This clone has a handful of counts. The rearrangement links TRBV7-9 to TRBJ2-7; TRBD2 agrees at 8 bases. The germline CDR1 and CDR2 sequences are SEHNR and FQNEAQ (reference sequence). With 5 bases clipped from V and 4 bases from J, the junction kept 4 bases outside the gene matches. This CDR3 is built from 13 residues. CDR3 loop: CASSTLAEYEQYF. CDR3 nucleotide sequence: TGTGCCAGCAGCACACTAGCGGAATACGAGCAGTACTTC.

V gene TRBV27 combines with J gene TRBJ2-7; TRBD2 is a possible D gene (6 bases). V lost 6 bases and J lost 1, with 13 bases in between. The CDR3 contains 14 residues. CDR1 is MNHEY, CDR2 SMNVEV, per germline (reference sequence). CDR3 nucleotide sequence: TGTGCCAGCAGAAAACTAGCCGATTCCTACGAGCAGTACTTC. The encoded protein is CASRKLADSYEQYF.

The CDR3 nucleotides are TGTGCCAGCAGTTCCTCCCTAACGGATCAGCCCCAGCATTTT. Amino acids: CASSSSLTDQPQHF. The gene calls are TRBV28 and TRBJ1-5; no clear D gene. The ends were cut back, 4 bases at V and 5 bases at J, with 12 bases in the middle. The CDR3 sequence is 14 residues long. CDR1 and CDR2 from the germline V gene are MDHEN and SYDVKM.

The chain employs TRBV6-6 and TRBJ2-7, with 7 nucleotides matching TRBD1. Germline V gene data show CDR1 as MNHNY and CDR2 as SVGAGI (reference sequence). The CDR3 consists of 13 residues. V was pared by 6 bases and J by 4 bases, with 6 bases of the junction left unmatched. The CDR3 nucleotides are TGTGCCAGCAGGTCGGACAGGAATTACGAGCAGTACTTC. Encoded protein: CASRSDRNYEQYF.

V and J are TRBV6-1 and TRBJ2-3; 13 bases match TRBD2. V lost 3 bases and J lost 5; bases outside the gene matches: 5. The CDR3 has 16 amino acids. Germline lookup yields CDR1 MNHNS and CDR2 SASEGT. CDR3 in amino acids: CASSEGLAGSGDTQYF. CDR3 nucleotide sequence: TGTGCCAGCAGTGAGGGACTAGCGGGATCGGGAGATACGCAGTATTTT.

The V call is TRBV5-6, the J call TRBJ1-5; 7 nucleotides align to TRBD1. Per germline, CDR1 SGHDT and CDR2 YYEEEE. This CDR3 has 13 residues. V dropped 4 bases and J dropped 4; count of bases not matched to a gene: 2. The CDR3 sequence: CASSKGANQPQHF. CDR3 nucleotides: TGTGCCAGCAGCAAGGGGGCTAATCAGCCCCAGCATTTT.

The chain couples TRBV19 to TRBJ1-2; unclear D gene. With 1 base removed from V and 8 bases from J, the gap between germline ends came to 17 bases. CDR3 length: 15 amino acids. Per germline, CDR1 LNHDA and CDR2 SQIVND (reference sequence). CDR3 in DNA: TGTGCCAGTAGTATAGGTGGGCATTCCTTCCGGGGCTACACCTTC. Amino acids: CASSIGGHSFRGYTF.

This chain uses TRBV27 with TRBJ1-1; TRBD1 aligns across 9 bases. Germline assignment: CDR1 MNHEY and CDR2 SMNVEV (reference sequence). The J segment lost 0 bases and the V segment lost 3 bases, leaving 8 bases of the junction unmatched. The CDR3 is 17 residues long. The CDR3, as DNA: TGTGCCAGCAGTTTCGGACAGGGGAGGGCCATGAACACTGAAGCTTTCTTT. This gives the protein CASSFGQGRAMNTEAFF.

The chain recombines TRBV10-3 with TRBJ2-3; 8 bases align to TRBD2. CDR3 size: 13 residues. V lost 8 bases and J lost 5; bases outside the gene matches: 6. Germline V CDR1 and CDR2: ENHRY, SYGVKD. CDR3 nucleotide sequence: TGTGCCATCGTAGCGGGAAGAGGAGATACGCAGTATTTT. Amino acid sequence: CAIVAGRGDTQYF.

The chain recombines TRBV5-4 with TRBJ1-2, with 9 nucleotides matching TRBD1. J lost 8 bases, V lost 2 bases, and 7 bases had no gene match. The CDR3 has 14 residues. Per germline, CDR1 SGHNT and CDR2 YYREEE (reference sequence). CDR3 sequence reads: CASSLNRGQEGYTF. The CDR3 nucleotides are TGTGCCAGCAGCTTAAACAGGGGGCAGGAAGGCTACACCTTC.

The V call is TRBV5-1, the J call TRBJ2-7; no definite D call. Germline V lookup: CDR1 SGHRS, CDR2 YFSETQ. The ends were cut back, 0 bases at V and 0 bases at J, with 10 bases in the middle. This CDR3 is 15 amino acids long. CDR3 region: CASSLGRSISYEQYF. Here the CDR3 DNA reads TGCGCCAGCAGCTTGGGACGGAGCATCTCCTACGAGCAGTACTTC.

The count of this clone is one. A junction boundary mismatches the germline segment, possibly from a read error. The V call is TRBV15, the J call TRBJ1-5, with D uncertain. The CDR3 length is 13 residues. Germline loops: CDR1 LNHNV, CDR2 YYDKDF (reference sequence). CDR3 loop: CATSGDPHQPQHF. CDR3 sequence (DNA): TGTGCCACCAGCGGAGACCCTCATCAGCCCCAGCATTTT.

V is TRBV30 and J is TRBJ1-1; 7 bases line up with TRBD1. The CDR3 is 15 amino acids. Germline loops: CDR1 GTSNPN, CDR2 SVGIG (reference sequence). The V segment lost 4 bases and the J segment 3 bases; nucleotides outside the gene matches: 11. CDR3 DNA sequence: TGTGCCTGGACCAAAAAGGGGGCGGGTGACACTGAAGCTTTCTTT. Translation: CAWTKKGAGDTEAFF. The full variable domain, in which reference TRBV30 and TRBJ1-1 provide the parts outside the CDR3, is SQTIHQWPATLVQPVGSPLSLECTVEGTSNPNLYWYRQAAGRGLQLLFYSVGIGQISSEVPQNLSASRPQDRQFILSSKKLLLSDSGFYLCAWTKKGAGDTEAFFGQGTRLTVV.

This CDR3 is CASSWTSAGYEQYF. The CDR3 DNA sequence: TGTGCCAGCAGCTGGACTAGCGCCGGGTACGAGCAGTACTTC. The V call is TRBV7-8, the J call TRBJ2-7; 9 bases are a match to TRBD2. V was clipped by 4 bases and J by 4 bases; unmatched bases: 5. Looked up from germline, CDR1 is SGHVS and CDR2 is FQNEAQ. The length of the CDR3 is 14 residues.

This clone was seen a handful of times. V usage is TRBV7-9 and J usage is TRBJ1-1; 8 bases match TRBD1. The CDR3 is 15 residues long. Per germline, CDR1 SEHNR and CDR2 FQNEAQ (reference sequence). V lost 4 bases and J lost 0; bases outside the gene matches: 4. The CDR3 here is CASSSTGGLNTEAFF. CDR3 coding DNA: TGTGCCAGCAGCTCAACAGGGGGATTGAACACTGAAGCTTTCTTT. Supplemented by reference TRBV7-9 and TRBJ1-1, the full variable domain reads DTGVSQNPRHKITKRGQNVTFRCDPISEHNRLYWYRQTLGQGPEFLTYFQNEAQLEKSRLLSDRFSAERPKGSFSTLEIQRTEQGDSAMYLCASSSTGGLNTEAFFGQGTRLTVV.

This clone was counted only a few times. The chain recombines TRBV27 with TRBJ1-2, with 7 positions matching TRBD1. Germline V lookup: CDR1 MNHEY, CDR2 SMNVEV (reference sequence). The V and J ends lost 6 bases and 5 bases, in that order; junction bases with no gene match: 3. The CDR3 contains 12 residues. The CDR3 region is CASSLQGYGYTF. The DNA of the CDR3 is TGTGCCAGCAGCTTACAGGGGTATGGCTACACCTTC.

This clone has just one count. This rearrangement joins TRBV28 to TRBJ2-7; TRBD2 matches at 10 bases. Germline V gene lookup returns CDR1 MDHEN and CDR2 SYDVKM. This CDR3 is 15 amino acids long. V shed 6 bases, J shed 2 bases, and the junction held 7 bases outside the gene matches. The CDR3 DNA reads as TGTGCCAGCAGGGATAGCGGGAGGTCCACCTACGAGCAGTACTTC. The encoded protein is CASRDSGRSTYEQYF.

V usage is TRBV9 and J usage is TRBJ2-5; 7 bases align to TRBD1. This CDR3 is built from 13 residues. The junction had 5 bases not matched to a gene; V was cut back by 3 bases and J by 6 bases. The germline V gene has CDR1 SGDLS and CDR2 YYNGEE. The CDR3 spells CASSAGQVQTQYF. The CDR3 bases are TGTGCCAGCAGCGCCGGACAGGTTCAGACCCAGTACTTC.

This clone was seen a few times. The V and J genes are TRBV28 and TRBJ1-5; D may be TRBD1 (6 bases). The CDR3 length is 20 residues. Germline V CDR1 and CDR2: MDHEN, SYDVKM. V was cut by 5 bases and J by 1 base, with 27 bases left in between. The chain's CDR3 is CASSLITWGGHQKSNQPQHF. The CDR3 DNA sequence: TGTGCCAGCAGTCTCATAACTTGGGGGGGACATCAGAAGAGCAATCAGCCCCAGCATTTT.

V gene TRBV9 combines with J gene TRBJ2-7; 10 positions match TRBD1. Germline loops: CDR1 SGDLS, CDR2 YYNGEE. After removal of 4 bases from V and 7 bases from J, the junction contained 14 bases not matched to a gene. This CDR3 region has 16 residues. As DNA, the CDR3 is TGTGCCAGCAGCCTAACGGGACAGGGGCTCGCGGAGGAGCAGTACTTC. It yields the protein CASSLTGQGLAEEQYF.

Only one count was recorded for this clone. This CDR3 reads CARSLSSGQGMEKLFF. Written as DNA, the CDR3 is TGTGCCAGAAGCCTAAGTTCTGGACAGGGGATGGAAAAACTGTTTTTT. The chain joins TRBV7-5 to TRBJ1-4; the D call of TRBD1 is as the table states it, not checked on the DNA. TRBV7-5 is given as a pseudogene. This CDR3 spans 16 amino acids.

This clone was counted a few times. The V call is TRBV27, the J call TRBJ2-7, with 8 bases aligning to TRBD1. CDR1 and CDR2 (germline): MNHEY, SMNVEV (reference sequence). Trimming removed 5 bases from V and 3 bases from J; junction bases left unmatched: 6. The CDR3 spans 14 residues. For the CDR3, the DNA is TGTGCCAGCAGTCTGGACAGGGACGTCTACGAGCAGTACTTC. This encodes CASSLDRDVYEQYF.